The 8 T cell receptor beta chains reported below all come from one sample, sequenced in a study of blood T cell repertoires in COVID-19. Clones were sequenced by immunoSEQ multiplex PCR, and TCRdb holds only the in-frame ones, with some missing. Among 350,000 to 450,000 clones listed, around 87% were seen once. Material: peripheral blood. Receptors were obtained from a human donor in a cohort sampled during active COVID-19.

V usage is TRBV6-5 and J usage is TRBJ2-1; 7 bases are shared with TRBD1. Germline CDR1 and CDR2: MNHEY and SVGAGI. The CDR3 is 14 residues long. V dropped 7 bases and J dropped 11; count of bases not matched to a gene: 14. The CDR3 DNA reads TGTGCCAGCAAGATTGGGACAGCGGACTTACAGCAGTTCTTC. Protein product: CASKIGTADLQQFF.

The chain uses TRBV5-4 and TRBJ2-1; 11 positions match TRBD2. Germline trimming cut 2 bases from V and 4 bases from J; bases unmatched to any gene: 17. The CDR3 is made up of 20 amino acids. The germline gives CDR1 SGHNT, CDR2 YYREEE (reference sequence). The DNA of the CDR3 is TGTGCCAGCAGCTTTAGGGTCGACCAATTAGCGGGAGGGAAATACAATGAGCAGTTCTTC. Amino acid sequence: CASSFRVDQLAGGKYNEQFF.

The chain carries TRBV2 and TRBJ2-5; 10 bases are a match to TRBD1. Germline lookup yields CDR1 SNHLY and CDR2 FYNNEI. The CDR3 has 18 residues. The V gene end was trimmed by 3 bases and the J gene end by 4 bases; junction bases not matched to a gene: 14. CDR3 coding DNA: TGTGCCAGCAGTGACGACCGGCTGCGACAGGGGGCCACAGAGACCCAGTACTTC. Amino acid sequence: CASSDDRLRQGATETQYF. Full variable domain (remainder filled in from reference TRBV2 and TRBJ2-5): EPEVTQTPSHQVTQMGQEVILRCVPISNHLYFYWYRQILGQKVEFLVSFYNNEISEKSEIFDDQFSVERPDGSNFTLKIRSTKLEDSAMYFCASSDDRLRQGATETQYFGPGTRLLVL.

The V call is TRBV3-1 (or the pseudogene TRBV3-2), the J call TRBJ2-7; 7 bases align to TRBD2. With 4 bases clipped from V and 0 bases from J, the junction kept 9 bases outside the gene matches. This CDR3 has 16 amino acids. From germline, CDR1 is LGHDT and CDR2 YNNKEL (reference sequence). CDR3 protein: CASSPLAGVSSYEQYF. The DNA for the CDR3 is TGTGCCAGCAGCCCCCTCGCGGGGGTCAGCTCCTACGAGCAGTACTTC.

The chain is built from TRBV30 and TRBJ2-1; D unresolved. Germline V lookup: CDR1 GTSNPN, CDR2 SVGIG (reference sequence). V was trimmed by 2 bases and J by 4 bases, leaving 6 bases between them. The CDR3 is made up of 12 amino acids. CDR3: CAWSTEYNEQFF. The CDR3 nucleotides are TGTGCCTGGAGTACAGAATACAATGAGCAGTTCTTC.

The chain uses TRBV6-5 and TRBJ2-7; TRBD1 agrees at 12 bases. Germline V gives CDR1 MNHEY, CDR2 SVGAGI. The CDR3 loop spans 16 amino acids. The V and J ends lost 4 bases and 4 bases, in that order; junction bases with no gene match: 8. The CDR3 coding sequence is TGTGCCAGCAGTTCGGGACAGGGGGCACAAGTTTACGAGCAGTACTTC. Translation: CASSSGQGAQVYEQYF.

The gene calls are TRBV19 and TRBJ1-1, with no clear D. CDR3 size: 11 residues. V shed 4 bases and J shed 11 bases, with 11 bases lying between them. The germline CDR1 and CDR2 sequences are LNHDA and SQIVND (reference sequence). The CDR3 region has the DNA TGTGCCAGTAGTAGAGTCGGTATTGCTTTCTTT. Its protein is CASSRVGIAFF.

This chain uses TRBV28 with TRBJ1-2, with 9 bases identical to TRBD1. CDR1 is MDHEN, CDR2 SYDVKM, per germline. The CDR3 is 16 amino acids. Trimming removed 5 bases from V and 8 bases from J; junction bases left unmatched: 15. Here the CDR3 reads CASSNLAGTGFQGYTF. In nucleotides, the CDR3 is TGTGCCAGCAGTAACCTCGCCGGGACAGGGTTCCAAGGCTACACCTTC.